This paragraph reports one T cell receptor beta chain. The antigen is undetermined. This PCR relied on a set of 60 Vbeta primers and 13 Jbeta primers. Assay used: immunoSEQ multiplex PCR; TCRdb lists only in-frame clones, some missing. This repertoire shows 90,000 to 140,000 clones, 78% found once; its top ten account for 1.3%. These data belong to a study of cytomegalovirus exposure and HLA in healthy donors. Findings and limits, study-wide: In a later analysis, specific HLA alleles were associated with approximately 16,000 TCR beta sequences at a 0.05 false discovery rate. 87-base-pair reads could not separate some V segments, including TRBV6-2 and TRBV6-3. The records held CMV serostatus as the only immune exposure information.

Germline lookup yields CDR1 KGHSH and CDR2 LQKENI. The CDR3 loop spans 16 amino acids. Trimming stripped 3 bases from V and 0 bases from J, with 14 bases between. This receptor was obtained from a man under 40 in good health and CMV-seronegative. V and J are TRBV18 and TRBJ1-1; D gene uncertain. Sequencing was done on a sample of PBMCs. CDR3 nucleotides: TGTGCCAGCTCACCTAGAGCAGACAAGGTGAACACTGAAGCTTTCTTT. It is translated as CASSPRADKVNTEAFF.